A selection of T cell receptor beta chains follows, all from one sample in a study of cytomegalovirus exposure and HLA in healthy donors. The method was immunoSEQ multiplex PCR; TCRdb's version includes in-frame clones alone and lacks a portion of them. The repertoire includes some 140,000 clones, 60% to 85% of them detected once, and just under 1% sits in the top ten. Sample: PBMCs. These receptors came from a man younger than 30 in good health and CMV-seronegative. Both conserved end residues are trimmed from each CDR3. Clone size is stated in some rows and not others, as once, few, many or a class when expanded.

V gene,clone size,CDR3 protein
TRBV7-2,few,ASSLALGAGQPQH
TRBV9,NA,ASSVAGTNYGYT
TRBV7-9,NA,ASSAGILHGTQY
TRBV10-3,NA,AINGAGEGNYGYT
TRBV5-6,few,ASSFTTGGQETQY
TRBV14,NA,ASSHPLLGTNYGYT
TRBV11-2,NA,ASSLGSGVPYEQY
TRBV14,NA,ASSSTGKHEQY
TRBV7-2,NA,ASSLFAQGTEAF
TRBV4-1,NA,ASSQDRGIQETQY
TRBV5-1,NA,ASSPDYYNEQF
TRBV5-6,NA,ASSSGRGREETQY
TRBV4-2,NA,ASSNLAGGYNEQF
TRBV19,NA,ASSIRATGGPTEAF
TRBV7-2,NA,ASSLSFSNTGELF
TRBV5-6,NA,ASSLSAGLAKNIQY
TRBV18,NA,ASSRDSDYGYT
TRBV5-1,NA,ASSLGAAGNSGNTIY
TRBV6-5,few,ASSYSGEGQPQH
TRBV7-2,NA,ASSLGGQGGSYSNQPQH
TRBV9,NA,ASSEAGHTNYGYT
TRBV9,NA,ASSRTGTNSYNEQF
TRBV30,NA,AWSWRAGGDYGYT
TRBV28,NA,ASSDLRGNTIY
TRBV19,NA,ASSIAGTGASYEQY
TRBV5-1,NA,ASSLGPSGGAANEQF
TRBV30,NA,AWMGRRYNSPLH
TRBV5-1,once,ASRAGTGGYGYT
TRBV6-1,NA,ASSELAGGYNEQF
TRBV10-3,NA,AISTTGSGFVGAF
TRBV27,NA,ASSPAPGQGVAKLF
TRBV5-1,NA,ASSLEGHTEAF
TRBV29-1,NA,STHRDTEAF
TRBV30,few,AWSPGQGIGKLF
TRBV7-9,NA,ASGDPSGGVPAGSDTQY
TRBV4-1,NA,ASSQDWGGVGYEQY
TRBV5-1,NA,ASSLAETSTDTQY
TRBV7-2,NA,ASSPGVTQY
TRBV9,NA,ASVGTGSSYGYT
TRBV19,NA,ASRFTGVSNQPQH
TRBV6-6,NA,ASSYLLQGATYGYT
TRBV7-9,NA,ASSGRGGWDIQY
TRBV18,NA,ASSPGARENTEAF
TRBV5-4,NA,ASSLDLRVDEQF
TRBV5-6,NA,ASTRREGSAEAF
TRBV9,NA,ASSVGGLQETQY
TRBV5-6,NA,ASSYGQGGKEKLF
TRBV19,few,ASSRTVSYNEQF
TRBV7-9,NA,ASNLISRGYT
TRBV9,NA,ASSLTSGGDTQY
TRBV7-2,NA,ASGRTISGNTIY
TRBV2,NA,ASTLNWRTSNQPQH
TRBV30,NA,AWSATSAETLH
TRBV19,few,ASNRGAQKNEKLF
TRBV5-1,NA,ASSLEQGQTDTQY
TRBV9,NA,ASSVDQGGEQY
TRBV27,NA,ASSPRGFPDYGYT